This is a list of T cell receptor beta chains from one sample in a study of OX40 agonist ivuxolimab in advanced cancers. Repertoires were generated with immunoSEQ multiplex PCR, while TCRdb's copy carries only in-frame clones and drops some. Here the sample spans about 68,000 clones, about nine tenths being singletons. This specimen consisted of CD4+ or CD8+ T cells sorted from blood, obtained in a trial of the OX40 agonist ivuxolimab. These receptors originate from an adult with an advanced solid tumor such as melanoma, head and neck, liver or kidney cancer. Each CDR3 is given with its conserved first and last residue. D genes are given only for firm matches. Where a row states a size, it is once, few, many or the class of an expanded clone; other rows omit it.

clone_size j_call v_call d_call cdr3_nt cdr3_aa
- TRBJ1-6 TRBV10-1 - TGCGCCAGCAGTCTGACACAGGGATCACCCCTCCACTTT CASSLTQGSPLHF
- TRBJ1-3 TRBV2 - TGTGCCAGCATGCGGCAGAGCTCTGGAAACACCATATATTTT CASMRQSSGNTIYF
once TRBJ1-5 TRBV19 TRBD1 TGTGCCAGTAGTCCCCGGACAGGGGGTCAGCCCCAGCATTTT CASSPRTGGQPQHF
- TRBJ2-1 TRBV5-1 - TGCGCCAGCAGCATGAGTCCCCTTGAGCAGTTCTTC CASSMSPLEQFF
few TRBJ2-3 TRBV6-5 TRBD2 TGTGCCAGCAGTTCCACTAGCGGCTCCACAGATACGCAGTATTTT CASSSTSGSTDTQYF
- TRBJ2-4 TRBV7-9 - TGTGCCACCCAGCAGGACTTAAACATTCAGTACTTC CATQQDLNIQYF
- TRBJ1-2 TRBV9 - TGTGCCAGCAGCGTAGAGCCAGGCTCTGGCTACACCTTC CASSVEPGSGYTF
- TRBJ2-5 TRBV6-5 TRBD1 TGTGCCAGCAGTTACTCCTTAGGGGGCGAGAGGGAGACCCAGTACTTC CASSYSLGGERETQYF
once TRBJ2-1 TRBV5-1 TRBD2 TGCGCCAGCAGCTTGAGTACTAGCGGATACAATGAGCAGTTCTTC CASSLSTSGYNEQFF
- TRBJ1-1 TRBV2 - TGTGCCAGCAGCGTGGGACTGATGAACACTGAAGCTTTCTTT CASSVGLMNTEAFF
- TRBJ2-2 TRBV6-1 - TGTGCCAGCAGTGAAAAGGGGGTTGTTATCGGGGAGCTGTTTTTT CASSEKGVVIGELFF
- TRBJ1-1 TRBV5-5 - TGTGCCAGCAGCTTGGTTCAAGGTACCACTGAAGCTTTCTTT CASSLVQGTTEAFF
- TRBJ2-1 TRBV5-1 - TGCGCCAGCAGCTTGGCCTCGCGTCTCGATGAGCAGTTCTTC CASSLASRLDEQFF
- TRBJ1-1 TRBV10-2 - TGCGCCAGCAGTGAGTCCGGGATTGGTGAAGCTTTCTTT CASSESGIGEAFF
- TRBJ2-1 TRBV5-1 TRBD2 TGCGCCAGCAGCTTGTCGACTAGCGGGAGCTCCTACAATGAGCAGTTCTTC CASSLSTSGSSYNEQFF
- TRBJ2-7 TRBV9 TRBD2 TGTGCCAGCAGCCCCCCTCGTGCAGCGGGAACCTACGAGCAGTACTTC CASSPPRAAGTYEQYF
- TRBJ2-5 TRBV11-2 - TGTGCCAGCAGCTTAAGGTCGGCCAGGGCAGAGACCCAGTACTTC CASSLRSARAETQYF
- TRBJ1-2 TRBV9 - TGTGCCAGCAGCGTAGTGGGGGCGGAGGTTGTTGGCTACACCTTC CASSVVGAEVVGYTF
- TRBJ2-7 TRBV4-1 TRBD2 TGCGCCAGCAGCCAAGATCGGGGGACTAGCGGGGTCTCCTACGAGCAGTACTTC CASSQDRGTSGVSYEQYF
- TRBJ2-1 TRBV6-1 - TGTGCCAGCAGTGGGTCCCGGGACTTTATCGTGGATGAGCAGTTCTTC CASSGSRDFIVDEQFF
once TRBJ2-3 TRBV18 TRBD2 TGTGCCAGCTCACCAATGCCGGGAGGAGGTAGCACAGATACGCAGTATTTT CASSPMPGGGSTDTQYF
- TRBJ2-5 TRBV19 - TGTGCCAGTAGTATTAGGGAGGGGGCCAAACAAGAGACCCAGTACTTC CASSIREGAKQETQYF
once TRBJ1-5 TRBV2 - TGTGCCAGCAGTGAAAGGGACCCTAGCAATCAGCCCCAGCATTTT CASSERDPSNQPQHF
- TRBJ2-7 TRBV2 - TGTGCCAGCAGTGGGTCGTACGAGCAGTACTTC CASSGSYEQYF
- TRBJ1-6 TRBV2 - TGTGCCAGGACGGGTGGTGGCTATAATTCACCCCTCCACTTT CARTGGGYNSPLHF
few TRBJ1-1 TRBV25-1 - TGTGCCAGCAGTTTAGGTGGTTTGAACACTGAAGCTTTCTTT CASSLGGLNTEAFF
once TRBJ1-1 TRBV6-6 - TGTGCCAGCTCCACTGAAGCTTTCTTT CASSTEAFF
- TRBJ2-1 TRBV2 TRBD2 TGTGCCACCGGGGAGCGGGAGAGTCCTGCCTACAATGAGCAGTTCTTC CATGERESPAYNEQFF
once TRBJ2-5 TRBV10-3 - TGTGCCATCAGTGAGAGATCCCAAGAGACCCAGTACTTC CAISERSQETQYF
once TRBJ1-4 TRBV18 TRBD1 TGTGCCAGCTCACCCTGGACAGGGGGTACAACTAATGAAAAACTGTTTTTT CASSPWTGGTTNEKLFF
once TRBJ2-4 TRBV5-1 TRBD2 TGCGCCAGCAGCCCGGGACTAGCGGAAAACATTCAGTACTTC CASSPGLAENIQYF
- TRBJ2-1 TRBV2 TRBD2 TGTGCCACCAGCGGGAGGAGCTCCTACAATGAGCAGTTCTTC CATSGRSSYNEQFF
- TRBJ2-1 TRBV7-9 TRBD2 TGTGCCAGCAGCTCCTGGACTAGCGGGTATGAGCAGTTCTTC CASSSWTSGYEQFF
- TRBJ2-5 TRBV5-4 TRBD2 TGTGCCAGCAGCTCCTGGGGCGGGAGGGGCGGAGAGACCCAGTACTTC CASSSWGGRGGETQYF
- TRBJ1-2 TRBV5-8 - TGTGCCAGCAGCTTCGGGGCATATGGCTACACCTTC CASSFGAYGYTF
- TRBJ1-3 TRBV2 - TGTGCCAGCAGTGAATCCGGGGTGGGAAACACCATATATTTT CASSESGVGNTIYF
- TRBJ1-5 TRBV28 TRBD1 TGTGCCAGCAGTCCTCTTCCGGGACAGGGCTTCAATCAGCCCCAGCATTTT CASSPLPGQGFNQPQHF
- TRBJ1-5 TRBV5-1 - TGCGCCAGCCCATGGGGGGGCAATCAGCCCCAGCATTTT CASPWGGNQPQHF
once TRBJ2-7 TRBV15 - TGTGCCACCAAGTCTCTGGGGGACTCCTACGAGCAGTACTTC CATKSLGDSYEQYF
- TRBJ1-2 TRBV7-2 - TGTGCCAGCAGCACTCGAAGCGGCAGTAACTATGGCTACACCTTC CASSTRSGSNYGYTF
- TRBJ2-3 TRBV5-1 - TGCGCCAGCAGCTCTTGGGCCGAGGCAGATACGCAGTATTTT CASSSWAEADTQYF
once TRBJ2-7 TRBV7-9 TRBD2 TGTGCCAGCAGCAGAAGAACCGGGACTAGTGGAGGCGAGCAGTACTTC CASSRRTGTSGGEQYF
- TRBJ2-5 TRBV7-2 TRBD2 TGTGCCAGCAAAGGAACAGTGGCGGGAGGCTGGGGAGGGGAGACCCAGTACTTC CASKGTVAGGWGGETQYF
- TRBJ2-1 TRBV12-5 TRBD2 TGTGCTAGTGGTTTGGGTAGAGCGGGAGGGCCTCATGAGCAGTTCTTC CASGLGRAGGPHEQFF
- TRBJ2-1 TRBV19 - TGTGCCAGTAGTATAGGTTTTCGGGCCTACAATGAGCAGTTCTTC CASSIGFRAYNEQFF
- TRBJ1-2 TRBV6-5 - TGTGCCAGCAGTGATCAGGGATATGGCTACACCTTC CASSDQGYGYTF